This T cell receptor (beta chain) was captured in a study of cytomegalovirus exposure and HLA in healthy donors. Study outcomes and limitations: Previously analyzed data showed that most TCR beta V segments were productive at a frequency of about 90% or about 30%. In vitro, a few CMV-associated chains proved specific for CMV antigens. Reportedly, a later analysis found an Asian-associated ancestry cluster had fewer N-insertions than the approximately 670-donor mean.

Points on this clone: The antigen is undetermined.

The CDR3 sequence is 17 residues long. V lost 7 bases to trimming and J lost 4 bases; unmatched junction nucleotides: 12. Per the germline V gene, CDR1 is SNHLY and CDR2 is FYNNEI. Primers included in the PCR were 60 Vbeta and 13 Jbeta primers. Using immunoSEQ multiplex PCR, the repertoire was profiled, and TCRdb retains in-frame clones only, with some absent. The table has fewer than 150,000 clones, 70% to 75% seen once; the top ten hold roughly 3%. Sequencing input: PBMCs. The sequence was collected from a man aged 30 to 39 in good health and CMV-seronegative. The chain carries TRBV2 and TRBJ2-2; 10 bases align to TRBD2. CDR3 protein: CASTIKGLAGATGELFF. The CDR3 DNA sequence: TGTGCCAGCACCATAAAGGGGCTAGCGGGAGCCACCGGGGAGCTGTTTTTT.